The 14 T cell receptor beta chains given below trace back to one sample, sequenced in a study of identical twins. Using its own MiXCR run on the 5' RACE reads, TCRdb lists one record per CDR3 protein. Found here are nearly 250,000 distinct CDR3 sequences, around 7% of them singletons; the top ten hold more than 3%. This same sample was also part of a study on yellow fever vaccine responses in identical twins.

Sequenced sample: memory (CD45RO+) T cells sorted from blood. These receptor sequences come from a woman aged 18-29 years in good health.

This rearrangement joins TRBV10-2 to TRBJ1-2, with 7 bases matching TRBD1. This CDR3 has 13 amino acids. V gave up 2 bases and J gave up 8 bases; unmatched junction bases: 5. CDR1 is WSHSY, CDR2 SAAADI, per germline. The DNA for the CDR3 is TGCGCCAGCAGTGAGCGCAGGGGGGAGGGCTACACCTTC. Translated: CASSERRGEGYTF.

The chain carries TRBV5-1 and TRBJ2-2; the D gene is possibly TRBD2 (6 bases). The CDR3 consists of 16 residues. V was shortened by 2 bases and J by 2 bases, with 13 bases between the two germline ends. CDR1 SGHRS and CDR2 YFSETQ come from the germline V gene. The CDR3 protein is CASSLGWAGNTGELFF. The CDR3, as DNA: TGCGCCAGCAGCTTAGGTTGGGCGGGAAACACCGGGGAGCTGTTTTTT.

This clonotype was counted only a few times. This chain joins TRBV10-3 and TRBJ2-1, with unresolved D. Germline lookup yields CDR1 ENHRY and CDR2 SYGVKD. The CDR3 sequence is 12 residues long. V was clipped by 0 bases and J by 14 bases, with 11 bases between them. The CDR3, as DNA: TGTGCCATCAGTGAGTCCCTACCCCCGGAGTTCTTC. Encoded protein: CAISESLPPEFF.

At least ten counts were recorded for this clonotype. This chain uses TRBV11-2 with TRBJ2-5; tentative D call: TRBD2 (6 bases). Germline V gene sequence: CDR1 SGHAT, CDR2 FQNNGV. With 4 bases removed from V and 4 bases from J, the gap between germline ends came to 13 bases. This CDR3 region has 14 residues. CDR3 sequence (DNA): TGTGCCAGCAGCTCCCGGACTATAGGAGAGACCCAGTACTTC. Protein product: CASSSRTIGETQYF.

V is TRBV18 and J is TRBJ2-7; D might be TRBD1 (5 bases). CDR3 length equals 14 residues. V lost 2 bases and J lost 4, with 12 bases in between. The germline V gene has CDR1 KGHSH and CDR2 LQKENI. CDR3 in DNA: TGTGCCAGCTCACCAAATGACAGAGTTTACGAGCAGTACGTC. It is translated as CASSPNDRVYEQYV.

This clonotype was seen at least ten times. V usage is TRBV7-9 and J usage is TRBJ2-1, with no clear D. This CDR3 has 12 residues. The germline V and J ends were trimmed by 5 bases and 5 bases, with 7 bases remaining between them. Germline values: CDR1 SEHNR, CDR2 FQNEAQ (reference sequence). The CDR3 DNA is TGTGCCAGCAGCCCTATGGACAATGAGCAGTTCTTC. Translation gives CASSPMDNEQFF.

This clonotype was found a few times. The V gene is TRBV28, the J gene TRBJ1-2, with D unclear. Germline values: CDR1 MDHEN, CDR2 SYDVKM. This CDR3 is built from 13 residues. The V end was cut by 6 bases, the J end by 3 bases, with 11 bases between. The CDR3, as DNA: TGTGCCAGCAGCACTACAACGGACTATGGCTACACCTTC. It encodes CASSTTTDYGYTF.

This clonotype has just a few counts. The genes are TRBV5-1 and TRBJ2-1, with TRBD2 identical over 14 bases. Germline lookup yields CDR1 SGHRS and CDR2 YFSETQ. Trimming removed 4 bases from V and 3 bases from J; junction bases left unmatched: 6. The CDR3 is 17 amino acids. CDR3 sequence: CASSKTSGGVGYNEQFF. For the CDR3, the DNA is TGCGCCAGCAGCAAGACTAGCGGGGGGGTAGGCTACAATGAGCAGTTCTTC.

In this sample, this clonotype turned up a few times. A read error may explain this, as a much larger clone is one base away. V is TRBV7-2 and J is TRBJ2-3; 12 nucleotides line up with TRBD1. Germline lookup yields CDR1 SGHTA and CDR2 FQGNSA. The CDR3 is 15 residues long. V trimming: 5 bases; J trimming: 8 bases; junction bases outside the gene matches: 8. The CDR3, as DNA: TGTGCCAGCAGCCGAGGGACAGGGGGCCGCGGTACGCAGTATTTT. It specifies CASSRGTGGRGTQYF.

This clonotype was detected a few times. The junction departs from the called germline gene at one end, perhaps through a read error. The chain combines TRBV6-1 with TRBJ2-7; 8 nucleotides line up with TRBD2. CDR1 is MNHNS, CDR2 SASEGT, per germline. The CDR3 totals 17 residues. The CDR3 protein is CAISEASLAAAAWEQYF. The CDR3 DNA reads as TGTGCCATCAGTGAAGCCTCACTAGCGGCAGCGGCGTGGGAGCAGTACTTC.

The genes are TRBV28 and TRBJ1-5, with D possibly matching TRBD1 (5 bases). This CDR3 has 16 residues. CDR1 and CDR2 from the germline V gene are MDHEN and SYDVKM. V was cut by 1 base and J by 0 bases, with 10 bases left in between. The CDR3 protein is CASSLLSGGSNQPQHF. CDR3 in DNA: TGTGCCAGCAGTTTATTGTCGGGGGGTAGCAATCAGCCCCAGCATTTT.

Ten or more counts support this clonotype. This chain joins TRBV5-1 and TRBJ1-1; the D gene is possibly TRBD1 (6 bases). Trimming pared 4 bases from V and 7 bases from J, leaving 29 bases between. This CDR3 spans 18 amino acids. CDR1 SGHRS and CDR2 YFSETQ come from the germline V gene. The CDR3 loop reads CASSQLGAGAAVGGEAFF. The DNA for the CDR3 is TGCGCCAGCAGCCAATTGGGGGCTGGGGCAGCCGTTGGTGGTGAAGCTTTCTTT. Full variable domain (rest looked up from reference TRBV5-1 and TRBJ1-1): KAGVTQTPRYLIKTRGQQVTLSCSPISGHRSVSWYQQTPGQGLQFLFEYFSETQRNKGNFPGRFSGRQFSNSRSEMNVSTLELGDSALYLCASSQLGAGAAVGGEAFFGQGTRLTVV.

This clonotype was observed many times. CDR3 coding DNA: TGTGCCAGCACATCGACCCGGGACTTGAGTGACAATGAGCAGTTCTTC. Its translation: CASTSTRDLSDNEQFF. The J gene is TRBJ2-1, the V gene TRBV11-1; TRBD2 is a possible D gene (6 bases). V lost 7 bases and J 5 bases, leaving 21 bases between the germline ends. CDR1 SGHAT and CDR2 FQDESV come from the germline V gene (reference sequence). This CDR3 contains 16 residues.

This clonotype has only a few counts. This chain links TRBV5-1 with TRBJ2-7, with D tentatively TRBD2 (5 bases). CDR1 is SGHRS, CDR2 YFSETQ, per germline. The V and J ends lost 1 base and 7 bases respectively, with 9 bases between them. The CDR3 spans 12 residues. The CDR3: CASSLTSNEQYF. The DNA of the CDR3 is TGCGCCAGCAGCTTGACTAGTAATGAGCAGTACTTC.